Listed below are T cell receptor beta chains from one sample, sequenced in a study of T cell responses to AZD1222 COVID-19 vaccine. Sequenced by immunoSEQ multiplex PCR; TCRdb stores in-frame clones only, minus some. There are 93,000 or so clones in the sample; 90% to 95% occur only once, and over 40% lies in the top ten. The source material was peripheral blood, sampled on day 0 of AZD1222 vaccination. The receptors come from an adult in good health. The CDR3 runs from the conserved cysteine through the conserved F or W. Each record gives: CDR3 length, V gene, CDR3 protein.

cdr3_length: 15; v_call: TRBV7-8; cdr3_aa: CASSPKGGRRETQYF
cdr3_length: 15; v_call: TRBV19; cdr3_aa: CASSVTEFSNQPQHF
cdr3_length: 14; v_call: TRBV27; cdr3_aa: CASTPAGSGTEAFF
cdr3_length: 14; v_call: TRBV5-4; cdr3_aa: CASSVAAVNTEAFF
cdr3_length: 13; v_call: TRBV18; cdr3_aa: CASSPGGGETQYF
cdr3_length: 13; v_call: TRBV7-9; cdr3_aa: CASSSGRATEQFF
cdr3_length: 16; v_call: TRBV28; cdr3_aa: CASSRQGVMTGNTIYF
cdr3_length: 16; v_call: TRBV24-1; cdr3_aa: CATSAGGGFVGYEQFF
cdr3_length: 14; v_call: TRBV29-1; cdr3_aa: CSVGRGTKNTEAFF
cdr3_length: 15; v_call: TRBV2; cdr3_aa: CASSELDRVSNEQFF
cdr3_length: 15; v_call: TRBV10-3; cdr3_aa: CAISESGQGLTEAFF
cdr3_length: 17; v_call: TRBV7-2; cdr3_aa: CASTPPKAGVSYNEQFF
cdr3_length: 12; v_call: TRBV7-6; cdr3_aa: CASSHPDSPLFF
cdr3_length: 15; v_call: TRBV9; cdr3_aa: CASSVSRRPYNEQFF
cdr3_length: 14; v_call: TRBV9; cdr3_aa: CASSPGQINQPQHF
cdr3_length: 15; v_call: TRBV9; cdr3_aa: CASSPEGGARSGYTF
cdr3_length: 12; v_call: TRBV25-1; cdr3_aa: CASSEENQPQHF
cdr3_length: 12; v_call: TRBV7-9; cdr3_aa: CASSLDYGEQYF
cdr3_length: 14; v_call: TRBV5-1; cdr3_aa: CASNPSGFGTEAFF
cdr3_length: 12; v_call: TRBV18; cdr3_aa: CASSEDHYGYTF
cdr3_length: 14; v_call: TRBV24-1; cdr3_aa: CATSDTPSQGGYTF
cdr3_length: 13; v_call: TRBV6-5; cdr3_aa: CASTGQSNEKLFF
cdr3_length: 14; v_call: TRBV3-1/TRBV3-2; cdr3_aa: CASSQYRGLVGYTF
cdr3_length: 16; v_call: TRBV4-3; cdr3_aa: CASSQGPPPNTGELFF
cdr3_length: 14; v_call: TRBV4-2; cdr3_aa: CASSQATGIYGYTF
cdr3_length: 14; v_call: TRBV3-1/TRBV3-2; cdr3_aa: CASSQDRQGQPQHF
cdr3_length: 16; v_call: TRBV19; cdr3_aa: CASNPRGQGARPWSFF
cdr3_length: 13; v_call: TRBV6-5; cdr3_aa: CASSLAGGDEQYF
cdr3_length: 16; v_call: TRBV25-1; cdr3_aa: CASSESGRTSGEKLFF
cdr3_length: 15; v_call: TRBV13; cdr3_aa: CASSSTGVSSYEQYF
cdr3_length: 15; v_call: TRBV7-3; cdr3_aa: CASSSSGRADNEQFF
cdr3_length: 15; v_call: TRBV18; cdr3_aa: CASSPRGAMNTEAFF
cdr3_length: 16; v_call: TRBV19; cdr3_aa: CASSAGPTGGVGEAFF
cdr3_length: 14; v_call: TRBV30; cdr3_aa: CAWTGGGSQETQYF
cdr3_length: 16; v_call: TRBV7-2; cdr3_aa: CASCPAGGFSGNTIYF
cdr3_length: 12; v_call: TRBV25-1; cdr3_aa: CATRAGGYEQYF
cdr3_length: 19; v_call: TRBV6-2/TRBV6-3; cdr3_aa: CASSFTPATVLAGTYEQYF
cdr3_length: 15; v_call: TRBV19; cdr3_aa: CASTTDRGGSGELFF
cdr3_length: 14; v_call: TRBV19; cdr3_aa: CASSRGRTGTEAFF
cdr3_length: 14; v_call: TRBV29-1; cdr3_aa: CSVDPEGQPETQYF
cdr3_length: 19; v_call: TRBV5-1; cdr3_aa: CASSSLSRGLAGNTDTQYF
cdr3_length: 13; v_call: TRBV19; cdr3_aa: CASSGLAGDTQYF
cdr3_length: 14; v_call: TRBV19; cdr3_aa: CASSKTVSNQPQHF
cdr3_length: 14; v_call: TRBV6-6; cdr3_aa: CASSYSPGNYGYTF
cdr3_length: 18; v_call: TRBV6-1; cdr3_aa: CASSELTSGRAGRNEQFF
cdr3_length: 13; v_call: TRBV30; cdr3_aa: CAWSWRGNQPQHF
cdr3_length: 17; v_call: TRBV2; cdr3_aa: CASRERAGQINQETQYF
cdr3_length: 13; v_call: TRBV2; cdr3_aa: CASKQGVMDGYTF
cdr3_length: 11; v_call: TRBV7-9; cdr3_aa: CASSPENEQFF
cdr3_length: 14; v_call: TRBV28; cdr3_aa: CASSLGPTYSPLHF
cdr3_length: 12; v_call: TRBV5-1; cdr3_aa: CASSIRGLEQFF
cdr3_length: 13; v_call: TRBV5-4; cdr3_aa: CASSPQGENEQYF
cdr3_length: 12; v_call: TRBV7-8; cdr3_aa: CASSPDRYEQYF